Listed here are 14 T cell receptor beta chains from one sample, sequenced in a study of response to subunit inactivated influenza vaccine. TCRdb re-called the RT-PCR reads through MiXCR, storing one row per CDR3 protein. The top ten clones hold about a tenth of a sample with about 300,000 distinct CDR3 sequences, about a fifth of them seen once. Sequenced material: PBMCs from blood, taken about 20 months after vaccination. Receptors were obtained from a man between 50 and 75 years old who received an inactivated influenza vaccine.

The rearrangement joins TRBV20-1 to TRBJ2-7; no definite D call. CDR3 length equals 12 residues. The germline gives CDR1 DFQATT, CDR2 SNEGSKA (reference sequence). The V gene lost 4 bases and the J gene lost 7 bases, with 14 bases spanning the gap. CDR3: CSAIGPSKEQYF. For the CDR3, the DNA is TGCAGTGCTATTGGGCCTTCCAAAGAGCAGTACTTC.

This sequence joins TRBV6-1 and TRBJ1-5; D gene uncertain. CDR1 and CDR2 from the germline V gene are MNHNS and SASEGT. Trimming cost V 8 bases and J 0 bases, with 17 bases left between them. The CDR3 sequence is 16 residues long. The CDR3 region has the DNA TGTGCCAGCGCCGGGTCCGGGAGATATAGCAATCAGCCCCAGCATTTT. The encoded protein is CASAGSGRYSNQPQHF.

This clonotype was observed a few times. V and J are TRBV28 and TRBJ2-7, with unresolved D. V lost 7 bases and J lost 0, with 7 bases in between. Germline CDR1 and CDR2: MDHEN and SYDVKM. The CDR3 runs 12 residues. CDR3 protein: CASNGPSYEQYF. CDR3 bases: TGTGCCAGCAACGGACCCTCCTACGAGCAGTACTTC.

This clonotype has only a few counts. The rearrangement links TRBV12-3 or TRBV12-4 to TRBJ1-4; perhaps TRBD1 as D (6 bases). The CDR3 loop spans 16 amino acids. V dropped 5 bases and J dropped 3 bases, with 16 bases sitting between them. The CDR3: CASSQGLQKANEKLFF. The CDR3, as DNA: TGTGCCAGCAGTCAGGGGCTCCAGAAGGCTAATGAAAAACTGTTTTTT.

This clonotype was observed many times. The chain recombines TRBV13 with TRBJ1-1; a weak D match, TRBD1 (6 bases). This CDR3 is 16 amino acids long. V lost 5 bases and J 0 bases, leaving 16 bases between the germline ends. Germline-derived CDR1 and CDR2 are PRHDT and FYEKMQ (reference sequence). CDR3 nucleotide sequence: TGTGCCAGCAGCCCACTGTCAGGGGATATGAACACTGAAGCTTTCTTT. Protein sequence: CASSPLSGDMNTEAFF.

The genes are TRBV19 and TRBJ1-5, with D maybe TRBD1 (6 bases). The CDR3 totals 16 residues. Germline values: CDR1 LNHDA, CDR2 SQIVND (reference sequence). V was shortened by 4 bases and J by 5 bases, with 18 bases between the two germline ends. This chain's CDR3 is CASSSKWTAFDQPQHF. In DNA, the CDR3 is TGTGCCAGTAGTAGCAAGTGGACAGCCTTCGATCAGCCCCAGCATTTT.

The chain employs TRBV20-1 and TRBJ2-7; 8 bases match TRBD2. Germline V gene lookup returns CDR1 DFQATT and CDR2 SNEGSKA (reference sequence). The CDR3 is 12 amino acids. CDR3 in amino acids: CRVAGGTYEQYF. The DNA of the CDR3 is TGCAGGGTCGCGGGGGGAACCTACGAGCAGTACTTC.

The chain employs TRBV24-1 and TRBJ2-1; D uncertain. V shed 5 bases and J shed 4 bases, with 5 bases lying between them. The CDR3 contains 12 residues. Germline V lookup: CDR1 KGHDR, CDR2 SFDVKD. The CDR3 DNA is TGTGCCACCAGTGGGTCGTACAATGAGCAGTTCTTC. Amino acid sequence: CATSGSYNEQFF.

This clonotype was seen a few times. The rearrangement joins TRBV3-1 to TRBJ2-7; 11 bases align to TRBD2. The CDR3 is 15 residues long. Germline loops: CDR1 LGHDT, CDR2 YNNKEL (reference sequence). V was clipped by 2 bases and J by 2 bases; unmatched bases: 2. The CDR3 bases are TGTGCCAGCAGCCAACCGGGACTAGCGGCCTACGAGCAGTACTTC. Protein: CASSQPGLAAYEQYF.

The chain uses TRBV7-9 and TRBJ2-1, with TRBD1 matching over 9 bases. The CDR3 is made up of 14 amino acids. V lost 4 bases to trimming and J lost 6 bases; unmatched junction nucleotides: 4. Germline V gives CDR1 SEHNR, CDR2 FQNEAQ (reference sequence). The CDR3 DNA reads TGTGCCAGCAGCTGGGACAGGGTGTCCAATGAGCAGTTCTTC. This translates into CASSWDRVSNEQFF.

This clonotype was seen at least ten times. J is TRBJ1-4 and V is TRBV7-9, with D perhaps matching TRBD1 (6 bases). The length of the CDR3 is 16 residues. Deletions cut 5 bases from V and 3 bases from J, with 16 bases between. CDR1 is SEHNR and CDR2 is FQNEAQ in the germline V gene (reference sequence). CDR3 in amino acids: CASSPQGMRSNEKLFF. Here the CDR3 DNA reads TGTGCCAGCAGCCCGCAGGGGATGAGGTCTAATGAAAAACTGTTTTTT.

V usage is TRBV5-1 and J usage is TRBJ1-2, with D perhaps TRBD1 (6 bases). The CDR3 length is 15 residues. Germline lookup yields CDR1 SGHRS and CDR2 YFSETQ. Trimming took off 0 bases at V and 4 bases at J, with 13 bases between the two ends. CDR3 sequence reads: CASSLDGTPSYGYTF. The CDR3 coding sequence is TGCGCCAGCAGCTTGGACGGGACACCCAGCTATGGCTACACCTTC.

This clonotype was seen more than once but under ten times. V is TRBV6-2 or TRBV6-3 and J is TRBJ1-2; a possible D gene is TRBD1 (5 bases). In germline, CDR1 is MNHEY, CDR2 SVGEGT. The germline V and J ends were trimmed by 5 bases and 10 bases, with 14 bases remaining between them. CDR3 length: 12 residues. CDR3 nucleotides: TGTGCCAGCAGTGAACGACAGTTCGCCTACACCTTC. It translates to CASSERQFAYTF.

This chain links TRBV30 with TRBJ1-1; D unresolved. Between the trimmed V and J ends, which lost 4 bases and 0 bases, there was a span of 15 bases. This CDR3 has 15 amino acids. Germline-derived CDR1 and CDR2 are GTSNPN and SVGIG (reference sequence). This chain's CDR3 is CAWTQVDSLNTEAFF. The CDR3 DNA is TGTGCCTGGACTCAAGTGGATTCTTTGAACACTGAAGCTTTCTTT.